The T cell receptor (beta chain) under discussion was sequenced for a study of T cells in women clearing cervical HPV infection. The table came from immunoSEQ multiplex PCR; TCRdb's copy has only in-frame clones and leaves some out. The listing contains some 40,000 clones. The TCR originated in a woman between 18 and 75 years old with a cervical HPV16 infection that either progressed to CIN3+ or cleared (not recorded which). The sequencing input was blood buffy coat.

The CDR3 sequence: CASSTGTSDQETQYF. The CDR3 DNA, read in part, is TGCGCCAGCAGCACCGGGACTAGCGACCAAGAGACG. The chain links TRBV5-1 to TRBJ2-3; the match to TRBD2 covers 10 bases. Read data end 3 residues before the CDR3 end; the end is taken from the germline J gene. Germline V CDR1 and CDR2: SGHRS, YFSETQ. The CDR3 extends over 15 amino acids.